This T cell receptor beta chain was obtained from a study of regulatory dendritic cells for organ transplantation. V lost 0 bases and J 7 bases, leaving 6 bases between the germline ends. This CDR3 comprises 12 residues. Germline V gene data show CDR1 as MNHEY and CDR2 as SVGAGI. Data came from immunoSEQ multiplex PCR; TCRdb stores just in-frame clones and leaves some out. Here the sample spans some 35,000 clones, around 90% being singletons. As concerns this clone: Its antigen is not identified.

Memory T cells were CD45RO+, naive were CD45RA+, sorted by FACS. Whole-study results and caveats: Memory T cells were less diverse than naive, with memory CD8+ most oligoclonal. Between individuals, the alloreactive memory CD8+ T cell pool differed considerably.

The sequenced material came from naive CD4+ T cells from blood. The subset denotes: CD45RA+ naive T cells. The TCR originated in a human donor in good health. The rearrangement links TRBV6-5 to TRBJ2-5; perhaps TRBD2 as D (6 bases). DNA of the CDR3: TGTGCCAGCAGTTACTCGGGAGGGACCCAGTACTTC. This encodes CASSYSGGTQYF.